The 18 T cell receptor beta chains below all came from one sample that was sequenced in a study of CD4 and CD8 cells across lung adenocarcinoma regions. TCRdb re-called the PCR reads through MiXCR, storing one row per CDR3 protein. In the table there are 22,000 or so distinct CDR3 sequences, roughly half of which are singletons. The sequenced material came from CD8+ T cells from the center of a lung tumor. The source of these receptors is a female donor with lung adenocarcinoma. The CD4 and CD8 labels of this study may be unreliable.

This chain uses TRBV27 with TRBJ2-1; D perhaps matches TRBD1 (6 bases). The J call may be in error: the DNA end matches TRBJ2-7 better. Germline V gene sequence: CDR1 MNHEY, CDR2 SMNVEV (reference sequence). The CDR3 sequence is 15 residues long. For the CDR3, the DNA is TGTGCCAGCATGGTCTCCAGGGGTGGTCTCAATGAGCAGTACTTC. Translated, it gives CASMVSRGGLNEQYF.

The chain combines TRBV27 with TRBJ1-4; no firm D call. The CDR3 length is 15 residues. V was clipped by 0 bases and J by 0 bases, with 5 bases between them. The germline gives CDR1 MNHEY, CDR2 SMNVEV (reference sequence). CDR3 DNA sequence: TGTGCCAGCAGTTTATCTGGAGCAACTAATGAAAAACTGTTTTTT. Translated, it gives CASSLSGATNEKLFF.

This clonotype has more than one count but fewer than ten. The chain is built from TRBV28 and TRBJ1-2, with unresolved D. Trimming pared 6 bases from V and 3 bases from J, leaving 17 bases between. Germline CDR1 reads MDHEN; CDR2 reads SYDVKM. This CDR3 is built from 15 residues. The CDR3 sequence: CASRGEEVGDYGYTF. The DNA of the CDR3 is TGTGCCAGCAGAGGCGAGGAGGTTGGGGACTATGGCTACACCTTC.

V and J are TRBV6-1 and TRBJ2-1; no clear D gene. The J call is doubtful: the DNA matches TRBJ2-3 better. The CDR3 spans 14 residues. The V gene's germline CDR1 is MNHNS and CDR2 SASEGT. The CDR3 protein is CASSESWRSHTQYF. The CDR3, as DNA: TGTGCCAGCAGTGAATCGTGGCGGAGCCATACGCAGTATTTT.

As regards this clonotype: In this CDR3 the conserved last residue, phenylalanine or tryptophan, is missing, so a read error is likely. It is unclear where the CDR3 begins or ends on the DNA, so no DNA is shown, and the CDR3 is as TCRdb lists it. The chain links TRBV6-4 to TRBJ2-3; the table's D call of TRBD2 was not tested on the DNA. The germline V gene has CDR1 MRHNA and CDR2 SNTAGT. Both ends counted, the CDR3 spans 14 residues. Here the CDR3 reads CASRIILAGVSSSS.

This sequence joins TRBV10-3 and TRBJ2-3; D perhaps matches TRBD1 (6 bases). The CDR3 runs to 15 residues. CDR1 and CDR2 from the germline V gene are ENHRY and SYGVKD. V was shortened by 11 bases and J by 14 bases, with 32 bases between the two germline ends. The CDR3 loop reads CARSRQAGSTGELYF. The CDR3 bases are TGTGCCCGGAGCCGACAGGCTGGGAGCACAGGTGAGCTGTATTTT.

The J gene is TRBJ1-2, the V gene TRBV6-1; D possibly corresponds to TRBD1 (6 bases). The CDR3 sequence is 13 residues long. V gave up 3 bases and J gave up 2 bases, with 7 bases separating them. Germline V gene sequence: CDR1 MNHNS, CDR2 SASEGT. The DNA of the CDR3 is TGTGCCAGCAGTGACCAGGGGAACTATGGCTACACCTTC. Its protein is CASSDQGNYGYTF.

J is TRBJ2-1 and V is TRBV5-1; 7 bases map to TRBD1. TRBJ2-7 explains the end of the DNA better; the J call may be wrong. Germline CDR1 reads SGHRS; CDR2 reads YFSETQ. CDR3 length equals 15 residues. CDR3 nucleotides: TGCGCCAGCAGCGAAGGGGGCTGGCCCCCTAACGAGCAGTACGTC. Translated, it gives CASSEGGWPPNEQYV.

This clonotype is termed large. V usage is TRBV10-3 and J usage is TRBJ2-4; TRBD1 aligns across 9 bases. Germline lookup yields CDR1 ENHRY and CDR2 SYGVKD. V gave up 8 bases and J gave up 2 bases; unmatched junction bases: 4. The CDR3 spans 14 residues. CDR3 sequence (DNA): TGTGCCATCGGAACAGGGGGCACCAAAAACATTCAGTACTTC. Encoded protein: CAIGTGGTKNIQYF.

This clonotype turned up a few times. The V gene is TRBV14, the J gene TRBJ2-6; TRBD1 might be the D (6 bases). The CDR3 loop spans 15 amino acids. Trimming took off 6 bases at V and 5 bases at J, with 14 bases between the two ends. The germline V gene encodes CDR1 SGHDN and CDR2 FVKESK. The CDR3 protein is CASSRQAQRANVLTF. The CDR3 DNA follows: TGTGCCAGCAGTCGACAGGCTCAAAGGGCCAACGTCCTGACTTTC.

The CDR3: CASAGGAGRDKETQYF. Written as DNA, the CDR3 is TGCGCCAGCGCGGGGGGGGCGGGCCGTGACAAAGAGACCCAGTACTTC. The chain joins TRBV4-1 to TRBJ2-4, with 9 bases matching TRBD2. The DNA end is a closer match to TRBJ2-5, so the J assignment may be wrong. Germline values: CDR1 MGHRA, CDR2 YSYEKL. The CDR3 contains 16 residues.

The chain couples TRBV6-2 or TRBV6-3 to TRBJ2-3; 13 bases align to TRBD2. Germline CDR1 and CDR2: MNHEY and SVGEGT. The CDR3 runs 17 residues. Trimming took 2 bases from V and 2 from J; bases not matched to a gene: 4. This chain's CDR3 is CASSYGTSGESTDTQYF. The CDR3 DNA reads TGTGCCAGCAGTTACGGGACTAGCGGGGAATCCACAGATACGCAGTATTTT.

A word on this clonotype: A read error may account for a junction end that differs from germline. The V gene is TRBV27, the J gene TRBJ2-3, with 7 positions matching TRBD1. The CDR3 loop spans 15 amino acids. Germline CDR1 is MNHEY and CDR2 is SMNVEV (reference sequence). CDR3 protein: CASGQGVRHPETQYF. The CDR3 DNA reads as TGTGCCAGCGGGCAGGGGGTACGACACCCAGAGACCCAGTATTTC.

J is TRBJ2-3 and V is TRBV10-3; D is unresolved. The CDR3 contains 15 residues. Germline V CDR1 and CDR2: ENHRY, SYGVKD. CDR3 bases: TGTGGCGGCGGCTCCCCGGGCGGAAACAAAGATACGCAGTATTTT. It specifies CGGGSPGGNKDTQYF.

The chain recombines TRBV12-3 or TRBV12-4 with TRBJ1-4, with 7 bases fitting TRBD1. With V trimmed by 2 bases and J by 8 bases, 5 bases remained unmatched. This CDR3 has 14 residues. As DNA, the CDR3 is TGTGCCAGCAGTTTATTTCAGGGGGACGAAAAACTGTTTTTT. Encoded protein: CASSLFQGDEKLFF.

This clonotype was counted a single time. The chain is built from TRBV6-1 and TRBJ2-6; D is undetermined. CDR1 is MNHNS and CDR2 is SASEGT in the germline V gene. The CDR3 is 19 residues long. Trimming shortened V by 2 bases and J by 0 bases, and 17 bases separated the two germline ends. The CDR3 coding sequence is TGTGCCAGCAGTGAACTAAACGGATACTTAATCTCTGGGGCCAACGTCCTGACTTTC. Translating it yields CASSELNGYLISGANVLTF.

The chain recombines TRBV9 with TRBJ1-2, with 11 bases identical to TRBD1. The germline V gene encodes CDR1 SGDLS and CDR2 YYNGEE. There are 15 residues in the CDR3. V gave up 3 bases and J gave up 6 bases; unmatched junction bases: 7. This chain's CDR3 is CASSARDRGDNGYTF. Here the CDR3 DNA reads TGTGCCAGCAGCGCCCGGGACAGGGGGGATAATGGCTACACCTTC.

By share, this clonotype counts as medium-sized. The rearrangement uses TRBV28 and TRBJ2-2; TRBD1 aligns across 10 bases. The CDR3 spans 15 residues. Germline assignment: CDR1 MDHEN and CDR2 SYDVKM. With 6 bases clipped from V and 6 bases from J, the junction kept 7 bases outside the gene matches. The CDR3 reads CASSMTGGPPGELFF. The CDR3 DNA reads as TGTGCCAGCAGCATGACAGGGGGCCCCCCCGGGGAGCTGTTTTTT.